Listed here are 25 T cell receptor beta chains from one sample, sequenced in a study of T cell responses to AZD1222 COVID-19 vaccine. Sequenced by immunoSEQ multiplex PCR; TCRdb stores in-frame clones only, minus some. The sample lists about 110,000 clones; roughly 93% were seen once. The source material was peripheral blood, sampled 28 days after the second AZD1222 dose. These receptors came from an adult who received the AZD1222 COVID-19 vaccine.

This clone has only one observation. The chain combines TRBV19 with TRBJ1-1, with a weak D call TRBD1 (5 bases). The germline CDR1 and CDR2 sequences are LNHDA and SQIVND (reference sequence). The CDR3 spans 14 residues. The V end was cut by 3 bases, the J end by 5 bases, with 13 bases between. The CDR3, as DNA: TGTGCCAGTAGTATCAGTCGGGGCAGGACTGAAGCTTTCTTT. Its protein product is CASSISRGRTEAFF.

The genes are TRBV11-2 and TRBJ2-1; D not resolved. From germline, CDR1 is SGHAT and CDR2 FQNNGV. Between the trimmed V and J ends, which lost 0 bases and 8 bases, there was a span of 11 bases. The CDR3 length is 14 residues. The DNA of the CDR3 is TGTGCCAGCAGCTTAGAGGTCACGGGCCATGAGCAGTTCTTC. This sequence encodes CASSLEVTGHEQFF. The full variable domain, in which reference TRBV11-2 and TRBJ2-1 provide the parts outside the CDR3, is EAGVAQSPRYKIIEKRQSVAFWCNPISGHATLYWYQQILGQGPKLLIQFQNNGVVDDSQLPKDRFSAERLKGVDSTLKIQPAKLEDSAVYLCASSLEVTGHEQFFGPGTRLTVL.

The V and J genes are TRBV7-9 and TRBJ2-1; 9 nucleotides line up with TRBD2. The CDR3 spans 18 residues. Germline CDR1 SEHNR, CDR2 FQNEAQ (reference sequence). J gave up 4 bases and V 3 bases, and 13 bases lay outside the gene matches. The CDR3 nucleotides read TGTGCCAGCAGCTTGGGTGCTGCTAGCGGGAAAACATACAATGAGCAGTTCTTC. Translating gives CASSLGAASGKTYNEQFF. The whole variable domain, filled in from reference TRBV7-9 and TRBJ2-1, reads DTGVSQNPRHKITKRGQNVTFRCDPISEHNRLYWYRQTLGQGPEFLTYFQNEAQLEKSRLLSDRFSAERPKGSFSTLEIQRTEQGDSAMYLCASSLGAASGKTYNEQFFGPGTRLTVL.

This rearrangement joins TRBV15 to TRBJ1-4; a possible D gene is TRBD1 (6 bases). The CDR3 is made up of 17 amino acids. The V gene's germline CDR1 is LNHNV and CDR2 YYDKDF (reference sequence). With 0 bases removed from V and 0 bases from J, the gap between germline ends came to 11 bases. The CDR3 nucleotides read TGTGCCACCAGCAGAGAGGGGGCCACTACAACTAATGAAAAACTGTTTTTT. Encoded protein: CATSREGATTTNEKLFF.

The CDR3 region is CASRSGQFLEKLFF. In nucleotides, the CDR3 is TGTGCCAGTAGATCAGGACAGTTCCTTGAAAAACTGTTTTTT. The rearrangement links TRBV19 to TRBJ1-4; perhaps TRBD1 as D (6 bases). The CDR3 extends over 14 amino acids. The germline CDR1 and CDR2 sequences are LNHDA and SQIVND (reference sequence). V was pared by 6 bases and J by 7 bases, with 15 bases between. Filled out from reference TRBV19 and TRBJ1-4, the complete variable domain reads DGGITQSPKYLFRKEGQNVTLSCEQNLNHDAMYWYRQDPGQGLRLIYYSQIVNDFQKGDIAEGYSVSREKKESFPLTVTSAQKNPTAFYLCASRSGQFLEKLFFGSGTQLSVL.

The chain is built from TRBV9 and TRBJ1-3, with unresolved D. Between the trimmed V and J ends, which lost 3 bases and 2 bases, there was a span of 9 bases. The CDR3 has 14 amino acids. CDR1 is SGDLS, CDR2 YYNGEE, per germline. Here the CDR3 DNA reads TGTGCCAGCAGCGCTACGGTACCTGGAAACACCATATATTTT. It encodes CASSATVPGNTIYF. Using reference TRBV9 and TRBJ1-3 for the parts outside the CDR3, the full variable domain is DSGVTQTPKHLITATGQRVTLRCSPRSGDLSVYWYQQSLDQGLQFLIQYYNGEERAKGNILERFSAQQFPDLHSELNLSSLELGDSALYFCASSATVPGNTIYFGEGSWLTVV.

V and J are TRBV12-3 or TRBV12-4 and TRBJ1-1, with unresolved D. The V end lost 6 bases, the J end lost 6 bases, and 8 bases lay between the germline ends. CDR3 length: 11 amino acids. The CDR3 loop reads CASSYLAEAFF. The CDR3 DNA reads TGTGCCAGCAGCTATTTGGCTGAAGCTTTCTTT.

The J gene is TRBJ2-1, the V gene TRBV9; 13 nucleotides match TRBD2. The CDR3 length is 15 residues. Per germline, CDR1 SGDLS and CDR2 YYNGEE. The ends lost 3 bases at V and 6 bases at J; junction bases unmatched: 3. The CDR3 region is CASSARTSGGNEQFF. The CDR3 DNA is TGTGCCAGCAGCGCCCGGACTAGCGGGGGCAATGAGCAGTTCTTC.

J is TRBJ1-5 and V is TRBV6-5, with 7 nucleotides matching TRBD1. The J segment lost 7 bases and the V segment lost 6 bases, leaving 6 bases of the junction unmatched. Germline CDR1 reads MNHEY; CDR2 reads SVGAGI. This CDR3 spans 13 amino acids. In nucleotides, the CDR3 is TGTGCCAGCAGAGACAGGGTCGGGCAGCCCCAGCATTTT. Translated, it gives CASRDRVGQPQHF.

The chain joins TRBV6-1 to TRBJ1-2, with TRBD1 matching over 7 bases. The V and J ends lost 2 bases and 3 bases, in that order; junction bases with no gene match: 9. This CDR3 spans 16 amino acids. The germline V gene encodes CDR1 MNHNS and CDR2 SASEGT. As DNA, the CDR3 is TGTGCCAGCAGTGAAAAATCTAACAGGGGTTACTATGGCTACACCTTC. Its translation: CASSEKSNRGYYGYTF.

The chain carries TRBV30 and TRBJ2-3; 7 nucleotides line up with TRBD1. Germline V gene sequence: CDR1 GTSNPN, CDR2 SVGIG (reference sequence). V was clipped by 5 bases and J by 1 base; unmatched bases: 3. The CDR3 is 13 amino acids. In nucleotides, the CDR3 is TGTGCCTGGGACAGGGTCGGCACAGATACGCAGTATTTT. Translation gives CAWDRVGTDTQYF.

The chain combines TRBV19 with TRBJ2-2; D unclear. V was trimmed by 4 bases and J by 0 bases, leaving 12 bases between them. Germline-derived CDR1 and CDR2 are LNHDA and SQIVND (reference sequence). CDR3 length: 16 amino acids. CDR3 in DNA: TGTGCCAGTAGTAATCAACCGGCACCGAACACCGGGGAGCTGTTTTTT. Translation: CASSNQPAPNTGELFF. The variable domain in full, with the rest retrieved from reference TRBV19 and TRBJ2-2, is DGGITQSPKYLFRKEGQNVTLSCEQNLNHDAMYWYRQDPGQGLRLIYYSQIVNDFQKGDIAEGYSVSREKKESFPLTVTSAQKNPTAFYLCASSNQPAPNTGELFFGEGSRLTVL.

This chain connects TRBV6-5 to TRBJ2-7, with D perhaps matching TRBD1 or TRBD2 (5 bases each). The length of the CDR3 is 13 residues. Trimming removed 6 bases from V and 2 bases from J, with 11 bases in between. CDR1 and CDR2 from the germline V gene are MNHEY and SVGAGI. The CDR3 DNA follows: TGTGCCAGCAGAAGCGAGGGGCCCTACGAGCAGTACTTC. This gives the protein CASRSEGPYEQYF.

This clone has a single count. The rearrangement links TRBV4-1 to TRBJ2-3, with D tentatively TRBD1 or TRBD2 (6 bases each). V lost 3 bases and J 0 bases, leaving 16 bases between the germline ends. Germline V CDR1 and CDR2: MGHRA, YSYEKL. The CDR3 totals 17 residues. The CDR3 region is CASSHATRRGSTDTQYF. DNA for the CDR3: TGCGCCAGCAGCCACGCCACTAGGAGGGGGAGCACAGATACGCAGTATTTT.

V is TRBV5-4 and J is TRBJ2-3; D is ambiguous. The CDR3 is 16 amino acids. Germline CDR1 SGHNT, CDR2 YYREEE (reference sequence). V was pared by 9 bases and J by 4 bases, with 24 bases between. For the CDR3, the DNA is TGTGCCATCCCCCCGACTGGCCAGGCTGGCGCAGATACGCAGTATTTT. As protein: CAIPPTGQAGADTQYF.

This clone was observed once. The V and J genes are TRBV29-1 and TRBJ2-7; unclear D gene. Germline V lookup: CDR1 SQVTM, CDR2 ANQGSEA. The CDR3 extends over 13 amino acids. Trimming took 7 bases from V and 2 from J, leaving 15 bases between them. The CDR3 DNA follows: TGCAGCGCCCTCTCCAACTCGGCCTACGAGCAGTACTTC. Translation gives CSALSNSAYEQYF.

This chain joins TRBV25-1 and TRBJ1-2; D is undetermined. Germline V gives CDR1 MGHDK, CDR2 SYGVNS. V was pared by 1 base and J by 2 bases, with 8 bases between. The CDR3 sequence is 14 residues long. CDR3 nucleotides: TGTGCCAGCAGTGAATTGGTCCGGAACTATGGCTACACCTTC. Its protein is CASSELVRNYGYTF.

This clone was recorded once. This rearrangement joins TRBV6-6 to TRBJ1-1, with D possibly being TRBD1 (6 bases). There are 16 residues in the CDR3. V was clipped by 2 bases and J by 0 bases, with 13 bases between them. CDR1 and CDR2 (germline): MNHNY, SVGAGI (reference sequence). CDR3 protein: CASSYTGAPMNTEAFF. The CDR3 coding sequence is TGTGCCAGCAGTTACACGGGGGCCCCAATGAACACTGAAGCTTTCTTT.

The rearrangement uses TRBV10-3 and TRBJ1-3, with no clear D. Germline lookup yields CDR1 ENHRY and CDR2 SYGVKD. The V end was cut by 3 bases, the J end by 8 bases, with 14 bases between. The CDR3 is 14 amino acids. CDR3 loop: CAISDSTSSDTIYF. In DNA form, the CDR3 reads TGTGCCATCAGTGATTCAACTTCTAGCGACACCATATATTTT.

The CDR3 DNA reads as TGTGCCAGCAGCCAAGACAGACTGATGAACACTGAAGCTTTCTTT. Amino acid sequence: CASSQDRLMNTEAFF. The genes are TRBV4-2 and TRBJ1-1; D call uncertain. Trimming cost V 0 bases and J 0 bases, with 8 bases left between them. The CDR3 sequence is 15 residues long. Germline V lookup: CDR1 LGHNA, CDR2 YNFKEQ.

The chain recombines TRBV7-6 with TRBJ1-2, with a tentative D call TRBD1 (6 bases). This CDR3 has 15 residues. Germline V gives CDR1 SGHVS, CDR2 FNYEAQ. Trimming shortened V by 4 bases and J by 5 bases, and 17 bases separated the two germline ends. In DNA form, the CDR3 reads TGTGCCAGCAGCTCCGGCGTGGGAGGGGGGTATGGCTACACCTTC. Its translation is CASSSGVGGGYGYTF.

The chain links TRBV6-6 to TRBJ1-5; D perhaps matches TRBD1 (5 bases). CDR3 length: 15 amino acids. Germline loops: CDR1 MNHNY, CDR2 SVGAGI (reference sequence). V lost 6 bases to trimming and J lost 0 bases, with 12 bases between them. The DNA of the CDR3 is TGTGCCAGCAGGGGGGGGGATTATAGCAATCAGCCCCAGCATTTT. Its translation is CASRGGDYSNQPQHF.

The V and J genes are TRBV12-5 and TRBJ2-3, with 7 nucleotides matching TRBD2. CDR1 is LGHNT, CDR2 FRNRAP, per germline. With V trimmed by 2 bases and J by 4 bases, 3 bases remained unmatched. This CDR3 is 14 amino acids long. The CDR3 sequence is CASGLPRGADTQYF. The CDR3 DNA reads as TGTGCTAGTGGTTTGCCTCGGGGGGCAGATACGCAGTATTTT.

The chain uses TRBV3-1 (or the pseudogene TRBV3-2) and TRBJ2-5, with D tentatively TRBD1 (5 bases). The CDR3 runs 14 residues. Between the trimmed V and J ends, which lost 4 bases and 2 bases, there was a span of 11 bases. CDR1 and CDR2 from the germline V gene are LGHDT and YNNKEL (reference sequence). The CDR3 loop reads CASSLRQNQETQYF. As DNA, the CDR3 is TGTGCCAGCAGCCTAAGACAGAATCAAGAGACCCAGTACTTC.

This chain uses TRBV4-1 with TRBJ2-7; TRBD1 might be the D (6 bases). This CDR3 comprises 15 residues. Looked up from germline, CDR1 is MGHRA and CDR2 is YSYEKL. V was clipped by 1 base and J by 0 bases, with 10 bases between them. CDR3 amino acids: CASSQAQGGSYEQYF. CDR3 in DNA: TGCGCCAGCAGCCAAGCACAGGGTGGCTCCTACGAGCAGTACTTC.